This T cell receptor (beta chain) was sequenced in a study of T cell changes during pregnancy in multiple sclerosis. The CDR3 is 18 amino acids. Looked up from germline, CDR1 is SGHTA and CDR2 is FQGNSA. Germline trimming cut 5 bases from V and 0 bases from J; bases unmatched to any gene: 7. Data came from immunoSEQ multiplex PCR; TCRdb stores just in-frame clones and leaves some out. The profile shows more than 45,000 clones, around 92% of them singletons. Here the sequenced sample was CD4+ T cells from peripheral blood mononuclear cells, taken after pregnancy. This chain connects TRBV7-2 to TRBJ2-7; 16 positions agree with TRBD2. This TCR was sampled from a female donor with multiple sclerosis, enrolled in a pregnancy study. CDR3 region: CASSPKGLAGGSSYEQYF. As DNA, the CDR3 is TGTGCCAGCAGCCCAAAGGGACTAGCGGGGGGGAGCTCCTACGAGCAGTACTTC.